Listed here are 5 T cell receptor beta chains from one sample, sequenced in a study of T cell repertoires in cytomegalovirus infection. TCRdb re-derived calls from the reads in MiXCR, one entry per CDR3 protein. This repertoire shows under 200,000 distinct CDR3 sequences, 17% found once; its top ten account for around 20%. The sequenced material came from CD8+ T cells from PBMCs. Source of these receptors: a human donor in good health (CMV status not recorded). Some clones in this sample may be carry-over from other donors' samples.

This sequence joins TRBV29-1 and TRBJ1-2, with D maybe TRBD1 (6 bases). Looked up from germline, CDR1 is SQVTM and CDR2 is ANQGSEA. CDR3 length: 13 residues. V gave up 5 bases and J gave up 5 bases, with 15 bases separating them. CDR3 nucleotides: TGCAGCGTTCAAGGGGGAGTTCGTTATGGCTACACCTTC. Its translation is CSVQGGVRYGYTF.

This clonotype was counted only a few times. The J gene is TRBJ2-7, the V gene TRBV7-9; D not resolved. V was pared by 2 bases and J by 6 bases, with 8 bases between. Germline values: CDR1 SEHNR, CDR2 FQNEAQ (reference sequence). This CDR3 is built from 12 residues. The CDR3 nucleotides are TGTGCCAGCAGCTTAACCTCCCGCGAGCAGTACTTC. Encoded protein: CASSLTSREQYF. Filled out from reference TRBV7-9 and TRBJ2-7, the complete variable domain reads DTGVSQNPRHKITKRGQNVTFRCDPISEHNRLYWYRQTLGQGPEFLTYFQNEAQLEKSRLLSDRFSAERPKGSFSTLEIQRTEQGDSAMYLCASSLTSREQYFGPGTRLTVT.

In DNA form, the CDR3 reads TGTGCCAGCAGCCCGACTAGCGGGGGGAAGGAGCAGTTCTTC. As protein: CASSPTSGGKEQFF. J is TRBJ2-1 and V is TRBV7-9; TRBD2 matches 13 bases. The germline V gene encodes CDR1 SEHNR and CDR2 FQNEAQ (reference sequence). The junction had 5 bases not matched to a gene; V was cut back by 5 bases and J by 10 bases. The CDR3 sequence is 14 residues long.

This clonotype was counted many times. This chain connects TRBV7-2 to TRBJ2-2; D uncertain. Trimming took off 3 bases at V and 6 bases at J, with 5 bases between the two ends. The CDR3 consists of 12 residues. Germline CDR1 reads SGHTA; CDR2 reads FQGNSA. The CDR3 sequence: CASSFRSGELFF. The CDR3 nucleotides read TGTGCCAGCAGCTTTCGGTCCGGGGAGCTGTTTTTT.

This chain uses TRBV6-1 with TRBJ2-6, with D hard to call. CDR1 MNHNS and CDR2 SASEGT come from the germline V gene. V dropped 5 bases and J dropped 2 bases, with 10 bases sitting between them. The CDR3 is 15 amino acids. The CDR3 loop reads CASSFRIPGANVLTF. The CDR3, as DNA: TGTGCCAGCAGTTTCAGAATCCCTGGGGCCAACGTCCTGACTTTC.